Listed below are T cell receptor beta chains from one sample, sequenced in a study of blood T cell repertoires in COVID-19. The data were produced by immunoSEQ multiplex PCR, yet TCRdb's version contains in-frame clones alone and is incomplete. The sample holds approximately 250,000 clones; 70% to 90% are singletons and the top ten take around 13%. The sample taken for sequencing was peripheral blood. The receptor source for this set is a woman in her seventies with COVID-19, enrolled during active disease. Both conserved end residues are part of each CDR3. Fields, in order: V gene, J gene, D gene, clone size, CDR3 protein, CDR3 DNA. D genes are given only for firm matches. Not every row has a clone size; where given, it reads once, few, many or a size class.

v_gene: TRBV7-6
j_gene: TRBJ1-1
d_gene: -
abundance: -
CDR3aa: CASSAPKTSPVNTEAFF
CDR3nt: TGTGCCAGCAGCGCGCCAAAGACATCGCCAGTGAACACTGAAGCTTTCTTT

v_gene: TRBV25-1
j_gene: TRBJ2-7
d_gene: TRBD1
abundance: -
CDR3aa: CASSLTGAGSYEQYF
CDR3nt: TGTGCCAGCAGTCTGACAGGGGCAGGGTCCTACGAGCAGTACTTC

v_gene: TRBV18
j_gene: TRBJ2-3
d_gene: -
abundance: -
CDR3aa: CASSPQSDTQYF
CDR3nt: TGTGCCAGCTCACCTCAGTCAGATACGCAGTATTTT

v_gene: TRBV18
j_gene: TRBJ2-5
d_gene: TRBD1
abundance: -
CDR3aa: CASSPPGQAKETQYF
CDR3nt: TGTGCCAGCTCACCACCGGGACAGGCCAAGGAGACCCAGTACTTC

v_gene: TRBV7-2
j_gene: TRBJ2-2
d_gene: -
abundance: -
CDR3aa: CASSSQGFNTGELFF
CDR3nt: TGTGCCAGCAGCTCACAGGGATTTAACACCGGGGAGCTGTTTTTT

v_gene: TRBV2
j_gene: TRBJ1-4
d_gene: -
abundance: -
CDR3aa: CASRPQRGVNEKLFF
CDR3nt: TGTGCCAGCAGGCCTCAAAGGGGTGTTAATGAAAAACTGTTTTTT

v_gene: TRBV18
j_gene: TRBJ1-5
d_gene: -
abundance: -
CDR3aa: CASSPTSGEGQPQHF
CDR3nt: TGTGCCAGCTCACCAACATCAGGGGAGGGTCAGCCCCAGCATTTT

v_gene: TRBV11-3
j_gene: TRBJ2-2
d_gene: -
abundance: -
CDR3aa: CASSFAGSPGELFF
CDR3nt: TGTGCCAGCAGCTTCGCGGGGAGCCCCGGGGAGCTGTTTTTT

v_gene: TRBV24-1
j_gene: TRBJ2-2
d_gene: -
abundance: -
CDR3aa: CATSDLPLGQNTGELFF
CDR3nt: TGTGCCACCAGTGATTTGCCCCTTGGACAGAACACCGGGGAGCTGTTTTTT

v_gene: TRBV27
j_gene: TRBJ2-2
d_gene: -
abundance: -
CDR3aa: CASSPPYDRLLSANTGELFF
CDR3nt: TGTGCCAGCAGTCCCCCGTATGACAGGCTGTTATCCGCGAACACCGGGGAGCTGTTTTTT

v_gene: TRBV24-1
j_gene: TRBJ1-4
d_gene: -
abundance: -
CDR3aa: CATSDSQAGQKLFF
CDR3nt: TGTGCCACCAGTGATTCCCAGGCGGGTCAAAAACTGTTTTTT

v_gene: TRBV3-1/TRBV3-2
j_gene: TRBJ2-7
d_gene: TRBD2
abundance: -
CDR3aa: CASSQDNRGGEQYF
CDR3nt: TGTGCCAGCAGCCAAGATAACCGGGGGGGCGAGCAGTACTTC

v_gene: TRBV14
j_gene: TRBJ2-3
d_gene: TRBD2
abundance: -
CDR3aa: CASSQDILGGARDTQYF
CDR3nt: TGTGCCAGCAGCCAAGATATACTCGGGGGGGCCCGTGATACGCAGTATTTT

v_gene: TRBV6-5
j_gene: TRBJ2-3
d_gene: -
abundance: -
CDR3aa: CASSYSWGRSTDTQYF
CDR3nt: TGTGCCAGCAGTTACTCTTGGGGGAGGAGCACAGATACGCAGTATTTT

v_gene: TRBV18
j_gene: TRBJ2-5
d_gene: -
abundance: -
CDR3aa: CASSSQASIQETQYF
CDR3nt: TGTGCCAGCTCATCTCAAGCGAGCATCCAAGAGACCCAGTACTTC

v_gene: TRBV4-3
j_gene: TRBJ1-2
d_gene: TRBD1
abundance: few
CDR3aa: CASSQDPKGAQNYGYTF
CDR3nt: TGCGCCAGCAGCCAAGACCCGAAGGGGGCCCAAAACTATGGCTACACCTTC

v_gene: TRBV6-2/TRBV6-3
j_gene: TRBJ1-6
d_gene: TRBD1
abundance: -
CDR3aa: CASSYDRADNSPLHF
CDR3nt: TGTGCCAGCAGTTACGACAGGGCGGATAATTCACCCCTCCACTTT

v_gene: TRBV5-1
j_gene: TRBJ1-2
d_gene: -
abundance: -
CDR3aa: CASSLMAAGMDGYTF
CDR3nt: TGCGCCAGCAGCTTGATGGCGGCAGGGATGGATGGCTACACCTTC

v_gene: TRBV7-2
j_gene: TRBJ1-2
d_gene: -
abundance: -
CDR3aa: CASRSPQGPGYTF
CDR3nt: TGTGCCAGCAGATCTCCTCAGGGGCCCGGCTACACCTTC

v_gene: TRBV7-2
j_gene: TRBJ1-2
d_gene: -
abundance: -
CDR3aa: CASSLVAGDYGYTF
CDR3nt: TGTGCCAGCAGCTTAGTGGCAGGGGACTATGGCTACACCTTC

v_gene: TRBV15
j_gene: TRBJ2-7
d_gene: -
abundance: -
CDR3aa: CATSRDGYVSGEQYF
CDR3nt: TGTGCCACCAGCAGAGATGGATACGTTTCGGGCGAGCAGTACTTC

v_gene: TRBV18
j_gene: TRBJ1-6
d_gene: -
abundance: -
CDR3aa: CASPGRVKGSPLHF
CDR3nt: TGTGCCAGCCCAGGTCGGGTGAAGGGGTCACCCCTCCACTTT